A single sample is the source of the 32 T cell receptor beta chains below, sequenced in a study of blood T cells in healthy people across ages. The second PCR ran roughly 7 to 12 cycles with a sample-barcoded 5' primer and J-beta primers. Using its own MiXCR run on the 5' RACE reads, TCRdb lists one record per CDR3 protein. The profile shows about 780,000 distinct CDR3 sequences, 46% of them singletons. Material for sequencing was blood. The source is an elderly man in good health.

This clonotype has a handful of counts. This chain's CDR3 is CASSSSGWYNEQFF. For the CDR3, the DNA is TGTGCCAGCAGCTCATCGGGGTGGTACAATGAGCAGTTCTTC. This chain joins TRBV5-5 and TRBJ2-1; possible D gene TRBD2, 5 bases. Trimming stripped 3 bases from V and 4 bases from J, with 11 bases between. From germline, CDR1 is SGHKS and CDR2 YYEKEE (reference sequence). This CDR3 contains 14 residues.

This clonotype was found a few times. The CDR3 DNA is TGTGCCAGCAGTTTGGGACAGGGCCGAGAGCAGTTCTTC. Residues: CASSLGQGREQFF. The V gene is TRBV25-1, the J gene TRBJ2-1; 9 bases map to TRBD1. The CDR3 spans 13 residues. The germline gives CDR1 MGHDK, CDR2 SYGVNS. The trim removed 5 bases at V and 10 bases at J, leaving 6 bases unmatched.

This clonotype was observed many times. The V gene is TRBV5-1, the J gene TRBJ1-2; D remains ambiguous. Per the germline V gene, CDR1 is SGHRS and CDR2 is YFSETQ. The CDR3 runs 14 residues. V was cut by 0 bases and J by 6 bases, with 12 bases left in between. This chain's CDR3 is CASSLEFVANGYTF. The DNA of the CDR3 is TGCGCCAGCAGCTTGGAGTTTGTAGCGAATGGCTACACCTTC.

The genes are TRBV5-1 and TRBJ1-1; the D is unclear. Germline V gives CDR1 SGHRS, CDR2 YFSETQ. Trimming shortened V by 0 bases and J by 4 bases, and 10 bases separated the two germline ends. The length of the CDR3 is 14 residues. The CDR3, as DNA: TGCGCCAGCAGCTTGGCCAGTTTAAGCACTGAAGCTTTCTTT. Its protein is CASSLASLSTEAFF.

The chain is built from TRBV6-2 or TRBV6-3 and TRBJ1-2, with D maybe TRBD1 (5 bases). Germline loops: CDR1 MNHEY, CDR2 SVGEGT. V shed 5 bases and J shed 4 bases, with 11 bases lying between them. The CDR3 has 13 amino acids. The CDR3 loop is CASSPLGTYGYTF. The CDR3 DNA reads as TGTGCCAGCAGTCCACTAGGGACCTATGGCTACACCTTC.

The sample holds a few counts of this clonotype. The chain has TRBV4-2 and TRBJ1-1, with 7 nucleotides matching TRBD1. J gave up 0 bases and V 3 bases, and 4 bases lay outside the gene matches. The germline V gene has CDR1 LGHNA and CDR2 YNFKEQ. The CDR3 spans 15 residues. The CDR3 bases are TGTGCCAGCAGCCAGCCGGGACAGATGAACACTGAAGCTTTCTTT. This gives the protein CASSQPGQMNTEAFF.

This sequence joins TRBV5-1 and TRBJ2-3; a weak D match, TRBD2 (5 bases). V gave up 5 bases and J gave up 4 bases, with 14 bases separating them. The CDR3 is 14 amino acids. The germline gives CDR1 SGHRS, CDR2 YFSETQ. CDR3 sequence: CASSAGGVADTQYF. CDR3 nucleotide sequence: TGCGCCAGCAGTGCTGGAGGTGTCGCAGATACGCAGTATTTT.

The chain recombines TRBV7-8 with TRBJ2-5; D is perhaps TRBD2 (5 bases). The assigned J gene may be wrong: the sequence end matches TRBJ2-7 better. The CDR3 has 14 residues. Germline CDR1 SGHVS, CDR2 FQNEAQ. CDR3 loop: CASSLLGLGSEQYF. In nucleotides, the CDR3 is TGTGCCAGCAGCTTACTCGGGCTGGGGAGCGAGCAGTACTTC.

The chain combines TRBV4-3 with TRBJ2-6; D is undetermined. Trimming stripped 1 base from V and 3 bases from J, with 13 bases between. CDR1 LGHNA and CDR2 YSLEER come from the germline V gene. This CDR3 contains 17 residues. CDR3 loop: CASSQGRADNGANVLTF. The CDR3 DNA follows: TGCGCCAGCAGCCAAGGCCGGGCTGATAATGGGGCCAACGTCCTGACTTTC.

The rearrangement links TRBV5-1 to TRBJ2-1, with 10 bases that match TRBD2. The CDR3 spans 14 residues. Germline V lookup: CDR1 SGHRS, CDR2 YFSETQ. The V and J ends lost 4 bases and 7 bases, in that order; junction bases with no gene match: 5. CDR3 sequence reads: CASSVSGRSNEQFF. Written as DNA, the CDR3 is TGCGCCAGCAGCGTTAGCGGGAGGAGTAATGAGCAGTTCTTC. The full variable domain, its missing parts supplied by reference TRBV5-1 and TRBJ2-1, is KAGVTQTPRYLIKTRGQQVTLSCSPISGHRSVSWYQQTPGQGLQFLFEYFSETQRNKGNFPGRFSGRQFSNSRSEMNVSTLELGDSALYLCASSVSGRSNEQFFGPGTRLTVL.

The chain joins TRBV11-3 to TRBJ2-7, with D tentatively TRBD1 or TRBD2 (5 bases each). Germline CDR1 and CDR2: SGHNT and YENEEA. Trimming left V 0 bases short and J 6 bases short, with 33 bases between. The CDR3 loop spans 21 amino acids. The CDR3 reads CASSLEAWGTTLKVASVEQYF. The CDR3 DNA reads TGTGCCAGCAGCTTAGAGGCCTGGGGGACCACTTTGAAGGTTGCATCGGTCGAGCAGTACTTC.

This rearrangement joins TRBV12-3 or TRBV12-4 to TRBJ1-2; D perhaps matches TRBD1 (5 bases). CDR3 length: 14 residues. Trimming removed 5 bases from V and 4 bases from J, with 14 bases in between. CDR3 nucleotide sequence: TGTGCCAGCAGTGTTTTAGGGGTGGGCTATGGCTACACCTTC. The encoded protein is CASSVLGVGYGYTF.

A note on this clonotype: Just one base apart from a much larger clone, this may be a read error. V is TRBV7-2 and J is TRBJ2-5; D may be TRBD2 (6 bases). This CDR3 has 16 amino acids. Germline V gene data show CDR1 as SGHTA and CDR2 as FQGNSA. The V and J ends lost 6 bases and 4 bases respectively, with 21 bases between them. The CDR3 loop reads CTSRTTTGLSPETQYF. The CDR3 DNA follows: TGTACCAGCAGGACGACGACGGGACTCTCTCCAGAGACCCAGTACTTC.

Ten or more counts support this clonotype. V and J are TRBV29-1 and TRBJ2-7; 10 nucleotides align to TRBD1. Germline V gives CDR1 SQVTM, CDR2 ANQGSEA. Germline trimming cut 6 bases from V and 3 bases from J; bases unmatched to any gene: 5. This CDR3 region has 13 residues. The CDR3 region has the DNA TGCAGCGTGTGGACAGGGGGGGACTACGAGCAGTACTTC. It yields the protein CSVWTGGDYEQYF.

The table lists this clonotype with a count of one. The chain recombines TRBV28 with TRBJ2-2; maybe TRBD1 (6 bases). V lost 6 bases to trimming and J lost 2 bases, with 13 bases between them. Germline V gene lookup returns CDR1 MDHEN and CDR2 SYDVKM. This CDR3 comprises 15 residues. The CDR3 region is CASSQGQFNTGELFF. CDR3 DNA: TGTGCCAGCAGCCAAGGACAGTTTAACACCGGGGAGCTGTTTTTT.

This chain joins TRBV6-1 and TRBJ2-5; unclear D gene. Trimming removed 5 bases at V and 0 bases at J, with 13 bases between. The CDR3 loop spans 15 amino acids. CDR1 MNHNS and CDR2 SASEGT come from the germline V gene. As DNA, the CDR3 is TGTGCCAGCAGTTCTAGGACGGTGTACCAAGAGACCCAGTACTTC. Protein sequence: CASSSRTVYQETQYF.

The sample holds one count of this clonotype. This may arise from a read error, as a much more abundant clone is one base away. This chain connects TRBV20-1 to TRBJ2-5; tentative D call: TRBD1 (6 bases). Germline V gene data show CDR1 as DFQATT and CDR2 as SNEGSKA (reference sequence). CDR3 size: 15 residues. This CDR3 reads CSAKNYREMGETQHF. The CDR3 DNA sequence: TGCAGTGCTAAAAATTACAGGGAAATGGGAGAGACCCAGCACTTC.

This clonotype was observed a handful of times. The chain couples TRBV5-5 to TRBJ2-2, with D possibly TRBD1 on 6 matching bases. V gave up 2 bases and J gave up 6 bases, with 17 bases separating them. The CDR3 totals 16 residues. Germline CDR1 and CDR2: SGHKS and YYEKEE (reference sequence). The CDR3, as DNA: TGTGCCAGCAGCTTTGGGCCTACAGGGCTACCCGGGGAGCTGTTTTTT. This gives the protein CASSFGPTGLPGELFF.

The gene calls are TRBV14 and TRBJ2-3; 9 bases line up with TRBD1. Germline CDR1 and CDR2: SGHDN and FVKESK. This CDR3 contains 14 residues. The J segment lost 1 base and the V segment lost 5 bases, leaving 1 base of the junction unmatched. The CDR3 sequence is CASSYRGRTDTQYF. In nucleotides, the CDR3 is TGTGCCAGCAGCTACAGGGGGCGCACAGATACGCAGTATTTT. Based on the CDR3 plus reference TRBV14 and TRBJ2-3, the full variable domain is EAGVTQFPSHSVIEKGQTVTLRCDPISGHDNLYWYRRVMGKEIKFLLHFVKESKQDESGMPNNRFLAERTGGTYSTLKVQPAELEDSGVYFCASSYRGRTDTQYFGPGTRLTVL.

The CDR3 region is CAGGRYGDRPYGYTF. CDR3 nucleotide sequence: TGTGCCGGCGGACGCTACGGGGACAGGCCGTATGGCTACACCTTC. The chain recombines TRBV27 with TRBJ1-2, with 8 bases lining up with TRBD1. This CDR3 has 15 amino acids. The germline V gene has CDR1 MNHEY and CDR2 SMNVEV (reference sequence). After removal of 11 bases from V and 5 bases from J, the junction contained 16 bases not matched to a gene.

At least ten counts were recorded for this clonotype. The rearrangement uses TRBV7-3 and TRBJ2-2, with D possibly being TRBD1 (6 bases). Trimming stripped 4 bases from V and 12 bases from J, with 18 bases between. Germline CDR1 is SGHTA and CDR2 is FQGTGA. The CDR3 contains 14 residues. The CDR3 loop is CASSSTGSRSQLFF. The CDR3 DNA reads TGTGCCAGCAGCTCTACAGGGTCCAGGAGCCAGCTGTTTTTT.

CDR3 DNA sequence: TGTGCCAGCAGTTTACAACGGCAGCTTGACGAAAAACTGTTTTTT. Its protein product is CASSLQRQLDEKLFF. V and J are TRBV12-3 or TRBV12-4 and TRBJ1-4; no reliable D call. The CDR3 is made up of 15 amino acids. V was cut by 2 bases and J by 8 bases, with 15 bases left in between.

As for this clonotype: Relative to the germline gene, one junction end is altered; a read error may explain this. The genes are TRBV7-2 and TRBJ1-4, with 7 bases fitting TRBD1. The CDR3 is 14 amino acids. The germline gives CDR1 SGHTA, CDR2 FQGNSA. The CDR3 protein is CASSLARDSADLFF. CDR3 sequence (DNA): TGTGCCAGCAGCCTAGCCCGGGACAGCGCAGACCTGTTTTTT.

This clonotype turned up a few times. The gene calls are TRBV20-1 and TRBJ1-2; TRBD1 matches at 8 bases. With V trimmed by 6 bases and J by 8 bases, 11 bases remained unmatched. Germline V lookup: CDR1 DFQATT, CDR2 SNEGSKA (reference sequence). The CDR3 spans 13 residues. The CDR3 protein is CSAPYKGQEGYTF. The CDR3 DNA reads TGCAGTGCCCCCTACAAGGGACAGGAGGGCTACACCTTC.

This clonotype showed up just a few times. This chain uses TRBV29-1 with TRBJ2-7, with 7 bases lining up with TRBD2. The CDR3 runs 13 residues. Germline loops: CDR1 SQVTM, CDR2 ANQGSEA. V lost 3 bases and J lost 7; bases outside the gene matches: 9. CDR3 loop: CSVDGGKRGEQYF. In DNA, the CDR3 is TGCAGCGTTGATGGCGGGAAGCGGGGTGAGCAGTACTTC.

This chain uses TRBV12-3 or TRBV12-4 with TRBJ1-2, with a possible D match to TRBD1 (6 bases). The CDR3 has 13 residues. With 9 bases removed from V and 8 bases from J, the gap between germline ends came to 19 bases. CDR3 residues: CASRPTGRRGYTF. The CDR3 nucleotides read TGTGCCAGTAGGCCTACAGGGCGGCGGGGCTACACCTTC.

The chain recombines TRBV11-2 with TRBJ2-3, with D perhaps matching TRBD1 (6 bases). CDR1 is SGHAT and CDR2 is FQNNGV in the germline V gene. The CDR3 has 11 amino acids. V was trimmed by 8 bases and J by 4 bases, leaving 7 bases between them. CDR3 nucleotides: TGTGCCAGCCAGGGGTCAGATACGCAGTATTTT. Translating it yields CASQGSDTQYF.

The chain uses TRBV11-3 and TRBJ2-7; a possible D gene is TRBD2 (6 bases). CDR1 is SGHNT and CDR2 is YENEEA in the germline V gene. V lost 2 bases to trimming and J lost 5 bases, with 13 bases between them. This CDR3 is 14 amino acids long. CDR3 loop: CASSLSGPNDEQYF. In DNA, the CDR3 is TGTGCCAGCAGCTTAAGCGGGCCTAACGACGAGCAGTACTTC.

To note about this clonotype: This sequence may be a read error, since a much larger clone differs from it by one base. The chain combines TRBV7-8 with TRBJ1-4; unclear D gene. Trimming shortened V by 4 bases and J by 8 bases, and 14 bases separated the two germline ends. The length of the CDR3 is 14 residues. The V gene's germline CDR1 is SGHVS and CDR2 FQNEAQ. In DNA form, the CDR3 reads TGTGCCAGCAGCTCTCACGGGAGTGAGGAAAAACTGTTTTTT. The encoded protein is CASSSHGSEEKLFF.

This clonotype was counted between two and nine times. CDR3 bases: TGCGCCAGCAGCTCGGCTAGCCCAGATACGCAGTATTTT. Residues: CASSSASPDTQYF. The V call is TRBV5-1, the J call TRBJ2-3; maybe TRBD2 (5 bases). The V and J ends lost 3 bases and 4 bases respectively, with 9 bases between them. This CDR3 is 13 amino acids long. Germline CDR1 and CDR2: SGHRS and YFSETQ.

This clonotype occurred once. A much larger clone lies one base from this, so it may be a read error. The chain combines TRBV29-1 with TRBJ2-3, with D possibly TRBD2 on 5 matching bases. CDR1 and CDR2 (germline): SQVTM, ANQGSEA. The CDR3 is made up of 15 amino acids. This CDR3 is CSVKKEALNTDAQYF. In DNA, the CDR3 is TGCAGCGTGAAAAAGGAGGCCCTGAACACAGATGCGCAGTATTTT.

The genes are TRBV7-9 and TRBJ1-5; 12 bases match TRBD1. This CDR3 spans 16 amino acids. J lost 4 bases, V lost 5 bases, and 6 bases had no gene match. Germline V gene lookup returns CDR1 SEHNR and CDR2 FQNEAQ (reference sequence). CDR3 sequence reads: CASSAPGQGANQPQHF. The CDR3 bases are TGTGCCAGCAGCGCCCCGGGACAGGGGGCGAATCAGCCCCAGCATTTT.